A selection of T cell receptor beta chains follows, all from one sample in a study of T cells in Graves' hyperthyroidism and ophthalmopathy. TCRdb called the multiplex PCR reads again in MiXCR, with one record for every CDR3 protein. The sample records roughly 800,000 distinct CDR3 sequences, 35% to 45% being singletons. Source material: blood. All receptors come from a man aged 18 to 30 with Graves' hyperthyroidism. Both conserved end residues are part of each CDR3. Fields, in order: clone size, V gene, CDR3 length, D gene, J gene, CDR3 DNA, CDR3 protein. D genes are given only for firm matches. Expanded clones are given a class, and other clones once, few, many or no size at all.

>few|TRBV7-9|15|-|TRBJ2-6
TGTGCCAGCAGCGCAGAGGGGACTGGGGCCAACGTCCTGACTTTC
CASSAEGTGANVLTF
>few|TRBV2|14|TRBD1|TRBJ2-5
TGTGCCAGCAGTGAATCCGGGACAGAAGAGACCCAGTACTTC
CASSESGTEETQYF
>-|TRBV9|13|-|TRBJ2-5
TGTGCCAGCAGCGTAGACGGGATGGAGACCCAGTACTTC
CASSVDGMETQYF
>many|TRBV11-2|15|-|TRBJ1-5
TGTGCCAGCAGCCCCCGACACGACAGGATCCAGCCCCAGCATTTT
CASSPRHDRIQPQHF
>-|TRBV5-1|15|-|TRBJ1-6
TGCGCCAGCAGCTTACTCCGGGAGGATAATTCACCCCTCCACTTT
CASSLLREDNSPLHF
>-|TRBV29-1|15|-|TRBJ2-5
TGCAGCGGTGCCAGCCAACCACAGGGCCAAGAGACCCAGTACTTC
CSGASQPQGQETQYF
>-|TRBV9|14|TRBD1|TRBJ2-5
TGTGCCAGCAGCAAGGCTCAGGGGGCTGGGACCCAGTACTTC
CASSKAQGAGTQYF
>many|TRBV7-2|14|-|TRBJ1-2
TGTGCCAGCAGCTTAGTCGAGGGGAGCTATGGCTACACCTTC
CASSLVEGSYGYTF
>few|TRBV20-1|13|TRBD1|TRBJ1-2
TGCAGTGCGGGGGACAGGGGTGGGTATGGCTACACCTTC
CSAGDRGGYGYTF
>many|TRBV19|13|-|TRBJ1-5
TGTGCCAGTAGTACCTCCAGGGATCAGCCCCAGCATTTT
CASSTSRDQPQHF
>once|TRBV4-2|14|-|TRBJ1-5
TGTACCAGCAGCCAAGCAGAAGTAGGTCAGCCCCAGCATTTT
CTSSQAEVGQPQHF
>many|TRBV4-1|14|-|TRBJ2-7
TGCGCCAGCAGCAAAGGAACAGGGACCTACGAGCAGTACTTC
CASSKGTGTYEQYF
>-|TRBV6-4|13|-|TRBJ1-1
TGTGCCAGCAGTGACGTTCAGGCTAATGAAGCTTTCTTT
CASSDVQANEAFF
>few|TRBV5-1|16|-|TRBJ1-6
TGCGCCAGCAGCTTGGCCCCGGGGCCCTATAATTCACCCCTCCACTTT
CASSLAPGPYNSPLHF
>-|TRBV7-8|16|-|TRBJ1-1
TGTGCCAGCAGCATCCGGACACTATTGGAGAACACTGAAGCTTTCTTT
CASSIRTLLENTEAFF
>-|TRBV13|12|-|TRBJ1-2
TGTGCCAGCAGCTCCCGGGACTATGGCTACACCTTC
CASSSRDYGYTF
>few|TRBV7-9|14|-|TRBJ1-2
TGTGCCAGCAGCCAAGCGGACAGCCCCTATGGCTACACCTTC
CASSQADSPYGYTF
>many|TRBV5-1|13|-|TRBJ1-1
TGTGCCAGCAGCCTCCGGGGACCCACTGAAGCTTTCTTT
CASSLRGPTEAFF
>-|TRBV29-1|11|-|TRBJ2-7
TGCAGCGTCGAGAACAGGGACGAGCAGTACTTC
CSVENRDEQYF
>few|TRBV6-5|11|-|TRBJ2-5
TGTGCCAGCCAGGGGGAGGTGACCCAGTACTTC
CASQGEVTQYF
>few|TRBV7-9|17|TRBD2|TRBJ2-7
TGTGCCAGCAGCCCAGGGACTAGCGGGGGGGCTATCGGCGAGCAGTACTTC
CASSPGTSGGAIGEQYF
>-|TRBV7-9|15|TRBD1|TRBJ1-6
TGTGCCAGCAGCCAGGGACAGAGCCTGAGTTCACCCCTCCACTTT
CASSQGQSLSSPLHF